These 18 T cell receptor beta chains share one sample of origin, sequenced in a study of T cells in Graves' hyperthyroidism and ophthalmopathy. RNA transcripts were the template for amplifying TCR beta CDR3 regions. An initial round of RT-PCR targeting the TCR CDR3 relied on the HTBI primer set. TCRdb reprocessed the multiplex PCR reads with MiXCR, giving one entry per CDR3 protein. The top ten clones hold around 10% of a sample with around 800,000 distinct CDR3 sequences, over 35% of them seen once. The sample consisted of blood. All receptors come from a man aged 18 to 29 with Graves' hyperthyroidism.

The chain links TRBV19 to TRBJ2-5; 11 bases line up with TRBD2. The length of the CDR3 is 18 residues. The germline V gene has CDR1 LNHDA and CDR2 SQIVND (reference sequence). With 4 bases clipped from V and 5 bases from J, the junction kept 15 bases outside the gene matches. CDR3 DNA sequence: TGTGCCAGTAGTAGGGGAGGGACTAGCGGAGTACTAGGGGAGACCCAGTACTTC. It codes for CASSRGGTSGVLGETQYF.

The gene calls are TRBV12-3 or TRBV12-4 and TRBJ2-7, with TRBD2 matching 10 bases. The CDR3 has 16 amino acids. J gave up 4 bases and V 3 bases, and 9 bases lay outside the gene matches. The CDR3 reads CASSFWGSSGGYEQYF. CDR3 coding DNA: TGTGCCAGCAGTTTTTGGGGATCTAGCGGGGGTTACGAGCAGTACTTC.

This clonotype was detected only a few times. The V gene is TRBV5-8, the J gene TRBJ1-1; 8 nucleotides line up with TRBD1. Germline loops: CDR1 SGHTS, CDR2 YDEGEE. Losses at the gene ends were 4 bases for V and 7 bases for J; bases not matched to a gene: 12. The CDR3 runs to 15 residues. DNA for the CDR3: TGTGCCAGCAGCGACGACAGGGGCCGATACGGTGAAGCTTTCTTT. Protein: CASSDDRGRYGEAFF.

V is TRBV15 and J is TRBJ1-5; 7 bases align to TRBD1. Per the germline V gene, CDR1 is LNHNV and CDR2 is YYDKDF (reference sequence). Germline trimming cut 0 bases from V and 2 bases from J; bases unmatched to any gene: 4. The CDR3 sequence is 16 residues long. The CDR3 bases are TGTGCCACCAGCAGAGATCTCGGGACAGGCAATCAGCCCCAGCATTTT. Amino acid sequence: CATSRDLGTGNQPQHF.

The DNA of the CDR3 is TGTGCCAGCAGCTCTTTGAGTGTTGCAACTAATGAAAAACTGTTTTTT. Protein sequence: CASSSLSVATNEKLFF. V and J are TRBV5-5 and TRBJ1-4, with D hard to call. V lost 3 bases to trimming and J lost 0 bases, with 12 bases between them. The CDR3 covers 16 residues. Germline V CDR1 and CDR2: SGHKS, YYEKEE (reference sequence).

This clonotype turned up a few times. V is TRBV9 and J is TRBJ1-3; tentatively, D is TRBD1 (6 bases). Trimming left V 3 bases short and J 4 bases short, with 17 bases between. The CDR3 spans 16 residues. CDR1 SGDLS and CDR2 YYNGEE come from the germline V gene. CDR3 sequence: CASSGGGGEVGNTIYF. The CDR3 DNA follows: TGTGCCAGCAGCGGGGGGGGGGGCGAAGTCGGAAACACCATATATTTT.

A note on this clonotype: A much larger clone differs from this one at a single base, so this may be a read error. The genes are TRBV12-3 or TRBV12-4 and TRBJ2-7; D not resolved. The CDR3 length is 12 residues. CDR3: CACSPPGSEQYF. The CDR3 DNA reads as TGTGCCTGCAGCCCCCCCGGCAGCGAGCAGTACTTC.

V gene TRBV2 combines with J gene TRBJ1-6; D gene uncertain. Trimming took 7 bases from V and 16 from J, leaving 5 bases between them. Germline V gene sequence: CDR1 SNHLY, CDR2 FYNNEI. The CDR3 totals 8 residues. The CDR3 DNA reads TGTGCCAGCACTCAGCTCCACTTT. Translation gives CASTQLHF.

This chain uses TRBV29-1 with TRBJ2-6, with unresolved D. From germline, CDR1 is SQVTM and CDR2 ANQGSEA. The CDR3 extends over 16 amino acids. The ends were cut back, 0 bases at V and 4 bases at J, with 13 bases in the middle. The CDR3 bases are TGCAGCGTTGAAGATCGTTCGGTGGGGGGGGCCAACGTCCTGACTTTC. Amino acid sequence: CSVEDRSVGGANVLTF.

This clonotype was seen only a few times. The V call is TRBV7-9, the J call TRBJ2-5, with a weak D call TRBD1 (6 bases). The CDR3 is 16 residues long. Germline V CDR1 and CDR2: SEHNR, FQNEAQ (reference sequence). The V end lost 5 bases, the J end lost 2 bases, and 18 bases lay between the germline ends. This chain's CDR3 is CASSQEFRTVQETQYF. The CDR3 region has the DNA TGTGCCAGCAGCCAAGAGTTTAGGACAGTTCAAGAGACCCAGTACTTC.

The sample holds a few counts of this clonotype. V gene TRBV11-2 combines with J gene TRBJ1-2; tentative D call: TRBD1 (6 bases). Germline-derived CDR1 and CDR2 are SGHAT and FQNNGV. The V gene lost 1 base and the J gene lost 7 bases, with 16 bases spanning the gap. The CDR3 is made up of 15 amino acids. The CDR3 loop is CASSLAPGEMFGYTF. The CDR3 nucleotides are TGTGCCAGCAGCTTAGCCCCAGGGGAGATGTTTGGCTACACCTTC.

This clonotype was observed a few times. The CDR3 loop reads CSARDSRLAGHEQYF. CDR3 nucleotide sequence: TGCAGTGCTAGAGATAGTAGACTAGCGGGCCACGAGCAGTACTTC. The V gene is TRBV20-1, the J gene TRBJ2-7, with TRBD2 matching over 10 bases. In germline, CDR1 is DFQATT, CDR2 SNEGSKA (reference sequence). This CDR3 has 15 amino acids. V lost 0 bases, J lost 5 bases, and 7 bases stayed unmatched.

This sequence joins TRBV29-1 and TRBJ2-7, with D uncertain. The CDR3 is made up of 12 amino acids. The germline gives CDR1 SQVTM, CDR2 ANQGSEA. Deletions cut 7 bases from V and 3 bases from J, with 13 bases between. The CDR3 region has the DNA TGCAGCGGGGCCGAGGATTACTACGAGCAGTACTTC. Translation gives CSGAEDYYEQYF.

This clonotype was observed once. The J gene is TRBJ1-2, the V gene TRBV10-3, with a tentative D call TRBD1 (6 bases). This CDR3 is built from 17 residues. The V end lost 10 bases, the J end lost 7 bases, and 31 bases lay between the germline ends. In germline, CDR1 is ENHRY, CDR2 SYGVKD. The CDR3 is CASSGRTDVKRPCGYTF. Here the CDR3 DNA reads TGTGCCAGCAGCGGCCGGACAGACGTCAAGAGACCCTGTGGCTACACCTTC.

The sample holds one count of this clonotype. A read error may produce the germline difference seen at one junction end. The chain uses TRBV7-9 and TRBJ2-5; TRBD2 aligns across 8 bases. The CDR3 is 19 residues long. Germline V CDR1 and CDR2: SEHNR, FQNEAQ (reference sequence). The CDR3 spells CASSPRPVGTRAAQETQYF. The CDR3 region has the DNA TGCGCCAGCAGCCCTCGCCCCGTCGGGACTAGGGCCGCCCAAGAGACCCAGTACTTC.

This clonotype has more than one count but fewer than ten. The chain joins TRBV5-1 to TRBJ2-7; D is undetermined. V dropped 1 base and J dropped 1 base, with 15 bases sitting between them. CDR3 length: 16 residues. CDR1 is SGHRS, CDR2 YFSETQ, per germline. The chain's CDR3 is CASSLLIDTSSYEQYF. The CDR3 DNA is TGCGCCAGCAGCTTGCTGATCGACACGTCGTCCTACGAGCAGTACTTC.

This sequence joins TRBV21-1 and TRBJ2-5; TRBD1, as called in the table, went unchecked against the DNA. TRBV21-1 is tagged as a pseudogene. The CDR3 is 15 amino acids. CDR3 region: CASSTSGQVGETQYF. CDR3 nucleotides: TGTGCCAGCAGCACCTCCGGACAGGTCGGAGAGACCCAGTACTTC.

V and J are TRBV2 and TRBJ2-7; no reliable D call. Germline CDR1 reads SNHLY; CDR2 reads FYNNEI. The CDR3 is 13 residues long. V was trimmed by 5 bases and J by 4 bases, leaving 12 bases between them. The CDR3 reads CASSSSLGYEQYF. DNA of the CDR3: TGTGCCAGCAGTTCTAGTCTTGGATACGAGCAGTACTTC.